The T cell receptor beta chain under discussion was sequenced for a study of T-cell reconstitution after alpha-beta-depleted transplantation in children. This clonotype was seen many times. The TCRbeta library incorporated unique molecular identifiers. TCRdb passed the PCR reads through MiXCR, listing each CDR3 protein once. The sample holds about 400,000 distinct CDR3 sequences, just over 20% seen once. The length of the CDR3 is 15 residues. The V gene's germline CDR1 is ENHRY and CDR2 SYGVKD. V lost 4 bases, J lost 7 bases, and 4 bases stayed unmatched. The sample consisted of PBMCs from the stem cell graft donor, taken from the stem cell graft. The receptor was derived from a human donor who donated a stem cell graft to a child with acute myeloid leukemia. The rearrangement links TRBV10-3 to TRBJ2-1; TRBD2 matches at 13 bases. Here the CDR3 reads CAISGTSGSNNEQFF. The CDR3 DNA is TGTGCCATCAGTGGGACTAGCGGGAGTAATAATGAGCAGTTCTTC.